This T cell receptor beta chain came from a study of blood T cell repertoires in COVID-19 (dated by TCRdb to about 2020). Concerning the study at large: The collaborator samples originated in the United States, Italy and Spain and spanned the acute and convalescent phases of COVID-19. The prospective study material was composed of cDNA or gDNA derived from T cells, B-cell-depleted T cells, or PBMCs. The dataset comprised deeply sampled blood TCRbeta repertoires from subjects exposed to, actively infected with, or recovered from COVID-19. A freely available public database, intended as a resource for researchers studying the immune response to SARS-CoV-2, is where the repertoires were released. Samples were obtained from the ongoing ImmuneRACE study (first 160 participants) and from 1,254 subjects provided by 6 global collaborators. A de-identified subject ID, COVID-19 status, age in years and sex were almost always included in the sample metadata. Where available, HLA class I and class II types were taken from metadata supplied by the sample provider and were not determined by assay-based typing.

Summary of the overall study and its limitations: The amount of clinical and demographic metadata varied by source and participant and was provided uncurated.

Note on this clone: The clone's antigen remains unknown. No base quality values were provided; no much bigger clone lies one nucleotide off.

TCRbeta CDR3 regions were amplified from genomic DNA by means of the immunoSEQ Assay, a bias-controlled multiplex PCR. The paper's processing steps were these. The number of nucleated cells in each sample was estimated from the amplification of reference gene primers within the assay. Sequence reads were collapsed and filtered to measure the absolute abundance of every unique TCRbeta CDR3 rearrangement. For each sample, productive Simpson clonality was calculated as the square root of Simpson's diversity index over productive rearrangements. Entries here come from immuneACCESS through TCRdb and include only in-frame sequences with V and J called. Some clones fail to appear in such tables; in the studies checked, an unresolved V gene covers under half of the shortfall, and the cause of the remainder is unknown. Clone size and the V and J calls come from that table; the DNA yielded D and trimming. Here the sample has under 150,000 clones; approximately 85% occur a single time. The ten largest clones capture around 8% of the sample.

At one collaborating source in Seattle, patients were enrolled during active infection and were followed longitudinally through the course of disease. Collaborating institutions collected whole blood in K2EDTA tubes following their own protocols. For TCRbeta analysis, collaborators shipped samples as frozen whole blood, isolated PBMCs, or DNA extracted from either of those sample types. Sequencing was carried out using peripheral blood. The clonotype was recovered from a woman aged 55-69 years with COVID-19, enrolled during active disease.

The nucleotide sequence is TGCAGCGTTGCGGGGGGGGCCTCCACAGATACGCAGTATTTT. The translation is CSVAGGASTDTQYF. The chain was built from TRBV29-1 and TRBJ2-3; the central 8 bases match TRBD2. The germline V gene yields SQVTM for CDR1 and ANQGSEA for CDR2. Measured from the cysteine to the phenylalanine, the CDR3 is 14 residues long. Only CDR3 DNA is held: 42 bases, read in frame from base 1. At the junction V is shortened by 4 bases and J by 2 bases; bases outside the gene matches: 5.